The 8 T cell receptor beta chains listed next were all sequenced from one sample in a study of CXCR3-negative and CXCR3-positive naive CD8 T cells. Notes on the study in general: Relative to CXCR3-negative naive cells, CXCR3-positive naive cells had more hydrophobic TRB CDR3s.

UMI-labeled 5' RACE yielded the TRB cDNA libraries. No DNA is given; TCRdb re-called the 5' RACE reads and lists each CDR3 protein once. This repertoire comprises 75,000 to 100,000 distinct CDR3 sequences; its ten largest clones make up 0.95% to 1.4%. The antigens of these receptors remain unknown. Sequenced: naive CXCR3+ CD8+ T cells from blood. Subset noted: CD45RO-CCR7+CD27+CD95- naive CD8+ T cells expressing CXCR3 (TNR3+). The receptors originated from a human donor in good health. Some clones in this sample may be carry-over from other donors' samples.

The J gene is TRBJ2-7, the V gene TRBV7-9; TCRdb's D call of TRBD1 is untestable without DNA. Germline V gene data show CDR1 as SEHNR and CDR2 as FQNEAQ (reference sequence). CDR3 length equals 17 residues. Here the CDR3 reads CASSSLGGGRGQGEQYF.

The V call is TRBV11-2, the J call TRBJ2-7; the D call of TRBD1 rests on TCRdb alone, since no DNA is present to check it. Germline V CDR1 and CDR2: SGHAT, FQNNGV. The CDR3 extends over 17 amino acids. CDR3 sequence reads: CASSLDPRDRGWFEQYF.

The gene calls are TRBV7-9 and TRBJ2-1. The CDR3 runs 12 residues. Per germline, CDR1 SEHNR and CDR2 FQNEAQ (reference sequence). This CDR3 reads CASSYLEEGQFF. Together with reference TRBV7-9 and TRBJ2-1, the CDR3 gives the full variable domain: DTGVSQNPRHKITKRGQNVTFRCDPISEHNRLYWYRQTLGQGPEFLTYFQNEAQLEKSRLLSDRFSAERPKGSFSTLEIQRTEQGDSAMYLCASSYLEEGQFFGPGTRLTVL.

The chain links TRBV7-9 to TRBJ2-7; as DNA is missing, the TRBD1 call by TCRdb cannot be tested. CDR1 SEHNR and CDR2 FQNEAQ come from the germline V gene (reference sequence). The CDR3 runs to 19 residues. CDR3 amino acids: CASSGEGQDKTHFSYEQYF.

The gene calls are TRBV28 and TRBJ2-7; the TCRdb D gene call, TRBD2, has no DNA to confirm it. Germline CDR1 reads MDHEN; CDR2 reads SYDVKM. CDR3 length: 14 residues. The CDR3 sequence is CASNSGGDRYEQYF. Based on the CDR3 plus reference TRBV28 and TRBJ2-7, the full variable domain is DVKVTQSSRYLVKRTGEKVFLECVQDMDHENMFWYRQDPGLGLRLIYFSYDVKMKEKGDIPEGYSVSREKKERFSLILESASTNQTSMYLCASNSGGDRYEQYFGPGTRLTVT.

This CDR3 reads CASSQDGPTYEQYF. The rearrangement links TRBV4-2 to TRBJ2-7; the TCRdb call, TRBD2, lacks DNA for checking. Germline CDR1 reads LGHNA; CDR2 reads YNFKEQ. The CDR3 is 14 amino acids.

The chain is built from TRBV7-2 and TRBJ2-1; TCRdb picks TRBD1, but there is no DNA to check that call. The CDR3 runs 15 residues. Germline assignment: CDR1 SGHTA and CDR2 FQGNSA. CDR3 region: CASSLSGTGRDEQFF. The full variable domain, in which reference TRBV7-2 and TRBJ2-1 provide the parts outside the CDR3, is GAGVSQSPSNKVTEKGKDVELRCDPISGHTALYWYRQSLGQGLEFLIYFQGNSAPDKSGLPSDRFSAERTGGSVSTLTIQRTQQEDSAVYLCASSLSGTGRDEQFFGPGTRLTVL.

The rearrangement joins TRBV12-3 or TRBV12-4 to TRBJ1-2; TCRdb designates TRBD1, a call that cannot be tested without DNA. The CDR3 is made up of 15 amino acids. The CDR3 sequence is CASRDGLGGNYGYTF.